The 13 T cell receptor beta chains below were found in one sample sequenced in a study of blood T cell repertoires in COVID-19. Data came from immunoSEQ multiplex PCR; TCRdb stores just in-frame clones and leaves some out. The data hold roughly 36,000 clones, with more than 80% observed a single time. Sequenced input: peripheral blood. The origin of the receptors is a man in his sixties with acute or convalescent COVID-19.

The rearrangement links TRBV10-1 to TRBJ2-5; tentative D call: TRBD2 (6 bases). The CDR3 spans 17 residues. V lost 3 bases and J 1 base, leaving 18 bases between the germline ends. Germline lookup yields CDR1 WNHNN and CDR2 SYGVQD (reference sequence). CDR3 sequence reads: CASSDPIGGVGQETQYF. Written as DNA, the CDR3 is TGCGCCAGCAGTGATCCCATCGGAGGGGTCGGCCAAGAGACCCAGTACTTC.

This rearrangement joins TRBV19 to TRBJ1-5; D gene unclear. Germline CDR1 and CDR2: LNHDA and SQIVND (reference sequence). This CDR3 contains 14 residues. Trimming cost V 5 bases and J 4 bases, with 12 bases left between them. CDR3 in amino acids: CASSVGENNQPQHF. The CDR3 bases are TGTGCCAGTAGTGTTGGGGAGAATAATCAGCCCCAGCATTTT.

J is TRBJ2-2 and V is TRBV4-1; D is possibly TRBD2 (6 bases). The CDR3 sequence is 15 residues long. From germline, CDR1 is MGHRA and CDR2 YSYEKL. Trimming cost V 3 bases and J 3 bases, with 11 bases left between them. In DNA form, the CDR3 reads TGCGCCAGCAGCCAGTCGGGGGTGGACACCGGGGAGCTGTTTTTT. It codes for CASSQSGVDTGELFF.

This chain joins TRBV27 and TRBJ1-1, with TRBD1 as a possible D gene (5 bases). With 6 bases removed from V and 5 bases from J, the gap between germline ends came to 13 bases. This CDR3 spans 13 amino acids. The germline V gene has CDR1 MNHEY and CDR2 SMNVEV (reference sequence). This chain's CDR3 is CASRGGTGTEAFF. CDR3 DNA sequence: TGTGCCAGCAGGGGGGGGACTGGAACTGAAGCTTTCTTT.

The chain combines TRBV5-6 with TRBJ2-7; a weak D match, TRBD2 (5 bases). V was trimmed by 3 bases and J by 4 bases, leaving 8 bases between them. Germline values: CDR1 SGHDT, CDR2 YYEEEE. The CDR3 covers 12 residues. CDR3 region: CASSYAGYEQYF. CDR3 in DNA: TGTGCCAGCAGCTATGCGGGTTACGAGCAGTACTTC.

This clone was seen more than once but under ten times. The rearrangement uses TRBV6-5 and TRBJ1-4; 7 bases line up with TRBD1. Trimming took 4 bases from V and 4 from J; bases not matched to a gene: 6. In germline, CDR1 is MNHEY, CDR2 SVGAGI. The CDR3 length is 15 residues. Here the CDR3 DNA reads TGTGCCAGCAGTTGGGACAGCGATGTTAATGAAAAACTGTTTTTT. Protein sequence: CASSWDSDVNEKLFF.

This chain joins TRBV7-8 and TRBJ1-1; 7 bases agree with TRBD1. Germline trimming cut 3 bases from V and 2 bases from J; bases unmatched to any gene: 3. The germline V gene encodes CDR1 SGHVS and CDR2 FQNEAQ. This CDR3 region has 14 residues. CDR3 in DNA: TGTGCCAGCAGCTTCGACAGGGCTAACACTGAAGCTTTCTTT. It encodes CASSFDRANTEAFF.

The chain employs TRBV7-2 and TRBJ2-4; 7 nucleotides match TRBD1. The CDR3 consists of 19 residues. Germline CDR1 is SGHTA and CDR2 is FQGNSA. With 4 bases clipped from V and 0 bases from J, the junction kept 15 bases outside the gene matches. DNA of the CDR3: TGTGCCAGCAGCTCCCCGGGACAGAGAAGCCTACTAGCCAAAAACATTCAGTACTTC. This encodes CASSSPGQRSLLAKNIQYF.

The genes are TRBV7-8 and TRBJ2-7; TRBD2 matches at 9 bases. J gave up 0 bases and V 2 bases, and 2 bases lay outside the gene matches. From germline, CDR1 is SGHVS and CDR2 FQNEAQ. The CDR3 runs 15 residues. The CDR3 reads CASSLSSGASYEQYF. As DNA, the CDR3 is TGTGCCAGCAGCTTATCTAGCGGGGCCTCCTACGAGCAGTACTTC.

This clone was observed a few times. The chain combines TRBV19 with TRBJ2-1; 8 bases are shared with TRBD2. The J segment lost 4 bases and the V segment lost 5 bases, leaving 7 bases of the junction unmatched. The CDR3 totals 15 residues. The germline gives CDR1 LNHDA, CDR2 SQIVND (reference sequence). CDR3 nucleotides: TGTGCCAGTAGTTCTCCGGGAGGGCCTTACAATGAGCAGTTCTTC. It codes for CASSSPGGPYNEQFF.

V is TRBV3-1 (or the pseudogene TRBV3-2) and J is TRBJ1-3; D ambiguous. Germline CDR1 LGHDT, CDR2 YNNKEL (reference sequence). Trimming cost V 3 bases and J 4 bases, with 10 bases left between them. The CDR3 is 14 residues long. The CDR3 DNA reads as TGTGCCAGCAGCCAGGGAGGTGGAGGAAACACCATATATTTT. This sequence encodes CASSQGGGGNTIYF.

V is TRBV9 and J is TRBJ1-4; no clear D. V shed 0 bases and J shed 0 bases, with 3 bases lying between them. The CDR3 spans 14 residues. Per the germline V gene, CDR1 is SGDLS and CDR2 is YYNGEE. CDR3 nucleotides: TGTGCCAGCAGCGTAGATACAACTAATGAAAAACTGTTTTTT. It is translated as CASSVDTTNEKLFF.

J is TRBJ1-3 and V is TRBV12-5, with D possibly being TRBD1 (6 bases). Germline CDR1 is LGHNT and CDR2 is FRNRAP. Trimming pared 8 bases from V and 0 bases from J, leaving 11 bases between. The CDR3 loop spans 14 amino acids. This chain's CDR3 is CASSPGDSGNTIYF. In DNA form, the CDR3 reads TGTGCTAGTTCCCCAGGGGACTCTGGAAACACCATATATTTT.